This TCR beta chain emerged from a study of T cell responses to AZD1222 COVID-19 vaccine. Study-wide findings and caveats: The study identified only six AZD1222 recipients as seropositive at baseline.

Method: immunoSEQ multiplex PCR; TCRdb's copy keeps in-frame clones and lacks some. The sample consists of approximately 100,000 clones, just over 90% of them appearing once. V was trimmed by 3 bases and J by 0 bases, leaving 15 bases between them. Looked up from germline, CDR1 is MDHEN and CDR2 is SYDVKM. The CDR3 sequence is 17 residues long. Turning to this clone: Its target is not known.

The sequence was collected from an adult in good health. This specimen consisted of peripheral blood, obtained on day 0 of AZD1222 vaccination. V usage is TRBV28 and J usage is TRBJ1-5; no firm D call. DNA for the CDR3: TGTGCCAGCAGTTTTGTGTATGGCATCAATAGCAATCAGCCCCAGCATTTT. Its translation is CASSFVYGINSNQPQHF.